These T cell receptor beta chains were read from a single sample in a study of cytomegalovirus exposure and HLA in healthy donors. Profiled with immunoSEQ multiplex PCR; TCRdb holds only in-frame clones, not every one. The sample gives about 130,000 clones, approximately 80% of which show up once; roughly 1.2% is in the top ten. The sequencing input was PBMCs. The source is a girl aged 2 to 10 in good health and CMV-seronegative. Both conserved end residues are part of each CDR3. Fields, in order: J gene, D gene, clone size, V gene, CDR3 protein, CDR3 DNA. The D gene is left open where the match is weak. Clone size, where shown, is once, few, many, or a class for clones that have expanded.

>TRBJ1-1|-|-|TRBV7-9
CASSFGQLNTEAFF
TGTGCCAGCAGCTTTGGACAGCTGAACACTGAAGCTTTCTTT
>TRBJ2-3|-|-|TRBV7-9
CASSATGSTDTQYF
TGTGCCAGCAGCGCAACAGGGAGCACAGATACGCAGTATTTT
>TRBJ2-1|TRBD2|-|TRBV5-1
CASSTSGGYNEQFF
TGCGCCAGCAGCACTAGCGGGGGGTACAATGAGCAGTTCTTC
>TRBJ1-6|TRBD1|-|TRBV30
CACSTGYNSPLHF
TGTGCCTGTTCGACAGGGTATAATTCCCCCCTCCACTTT
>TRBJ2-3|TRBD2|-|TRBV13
CASSPVPGGTSGSAAADTQYF
TGTGCCAGCAGCCCAGTCCCGGGAGGGACTAGCGGGAGCGCAGCGGCAGATACGCAGTATTTT
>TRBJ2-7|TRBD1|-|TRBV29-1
CSVASGQLSSYEQYF
TGCAGCGTTGCATCGGGACAGTTGAGCTCCTACGAGCAGTACTTC
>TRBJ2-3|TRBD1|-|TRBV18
CASSPQDRGGTQYF
TGTGCCAGCTCACCCCAGGACAGGGGGGGTACGCAGTATTTT
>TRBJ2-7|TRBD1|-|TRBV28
CASSLGTGAYEQYF
TGTGCCAGCAGTCTCGGGACAGGGGCCTACGAGCAGTACTTC
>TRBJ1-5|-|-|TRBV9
CASSANQPQHF
TGTGCCAGCAGCGCTAATCAGCCCCAGCATTTT
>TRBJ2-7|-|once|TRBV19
CASSTRGRVGYEQYF
TGTGCCAGTAGTACCCGCGGCAGGGTTGGGTACGAGCAGTACTTC
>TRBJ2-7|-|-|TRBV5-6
CASSYGQTTYEQYF
TGTGCCAGCAGCTACGGACAGACAACCTACGAGCAGTACTTC
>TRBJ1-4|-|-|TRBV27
CASSVGPRGNEKLFF
TGTGCCAGCAGTGTGGGCCCACGAGGGAATGAAAAACTGTTTTTT
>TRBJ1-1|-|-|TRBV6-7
CANPEAGEAFF
TGTGCCAACCCGGAGGCCGGGGAGGCTTTCTTT
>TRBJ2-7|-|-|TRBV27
CASSTYEGDEQYF
TGTGCCAGCAGTACTTACGAGGGGGACGAGCAGTACTTC
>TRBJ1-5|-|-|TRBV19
CASGTGTPIDQPQHF
TGTGCCAGTGGAACCGGGACTCCGATCGATCAGCCCCAGCATTTT
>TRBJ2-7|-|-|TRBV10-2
CASGEINSYEQYF
TGCGCCAGCGGAGAGATCAACTCCTACGAGCAGTACTTC
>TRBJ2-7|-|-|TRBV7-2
CASSLTDRYYEQYF
TGTGCCAGCAGCTTAACTGACAGATACTACGAGCAGTACTTC
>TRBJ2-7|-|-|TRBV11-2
CASSLPAQGRTNEQYF
TGTGCCAGCAGCTTACCAGCCCAGGGTAGAACCAATGAGCAGTACTTC
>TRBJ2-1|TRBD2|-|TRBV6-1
CASREGTSGGHNEQFF
TGTGCCAGCAGGGAAGGGACTAGCGGGGGCCACAATGAGCAGTTCTTC
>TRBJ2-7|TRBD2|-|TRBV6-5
CASGYGGAVWEQYF
TGTGCCAGCGGTTACGGGGGGGCCGTTTGGGAGCAGTACTTC
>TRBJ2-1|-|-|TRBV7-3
CASSPDFLSYNEQFF
TGTGCCAGCAGCCCCGACTTCCTCTCCTACAATGAGCAGTTCTTC
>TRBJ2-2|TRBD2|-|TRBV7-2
CASSFLLAGGHGELFF
TGTGCCAGCAGCTTCTTACTAGCGGGGGGGCACGGGGAGCTGTTTTTT
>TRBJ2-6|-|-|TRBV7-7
CASSPAAGSGANVLTF
TGTGCCAGCAGCCCCGCCGCGGGCTCTGGGGCCAACGTCCTGACTTTC
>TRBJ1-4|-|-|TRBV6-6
CASSTDSYYEKLFF
TGTGCCAGCAGTACGGACAGTTATTATGAAAAACTGTTTTTT
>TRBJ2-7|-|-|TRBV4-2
CASSRMTGDSYEQYF
TGTGCCAGCAGCCGAATGACGGGAGACTCCTACGAGCAGTACTTC
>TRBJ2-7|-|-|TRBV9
CASSVDPVSYEQYF
TGTGCCAGCAGCGTAGACCCAGTCTCCTACGAGCAGTACTTC
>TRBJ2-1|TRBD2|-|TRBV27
CASSFAGGPVEQFF
TGTGCCAGCAGTTTTGCGGGGGGGCCGGTTGAGCAGTTCTTC
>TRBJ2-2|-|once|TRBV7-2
CASSPNLAAGTNTGELFF
TGTGCCAGCAGCCCCAATCTAGCTGCGGGGACGAACACCGGGGAGCTGTTTTTT
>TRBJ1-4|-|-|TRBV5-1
CASSLGQGNEKLFF
TGCGCCAGCAGCTTGGGGCAGGGGAATGAAAAACTGTTTTTT
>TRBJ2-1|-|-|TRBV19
CASSTSRGSYNEQFF
TGTGCCAGTAGCACGTCGCGGGGCTCCTACAATGAGCAGTTCTTC
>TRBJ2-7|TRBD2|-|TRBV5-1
CASSLPGLADLYEQYF
TGCGCCAGCAGCCTCCCCGGACTAGCGGACCTCTACGAGCAGTACTTC
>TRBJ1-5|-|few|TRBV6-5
CASGEWGNQPQHF
TGTGCCAGCGGGGAGTGGGGTAATCAGCCCCAGCATTTT
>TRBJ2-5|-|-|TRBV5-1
CASSLTGQSQETQYF
TGCGCCAGCAGCTTGACCGGACAGAGCCAAGAGACCCAGTACTTC
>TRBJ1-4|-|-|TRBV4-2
CASSQETRMNEKLFF
TGTGCCAGCAGCCAAGAAACCAGGATGAATGAAAAACTGTTTTTT
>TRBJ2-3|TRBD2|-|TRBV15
CATSRGTSGRTDTQYF
TGTGCCACCAGCAGGGGGACTAGCGGGAGAACAGATACGCAGTATTTT
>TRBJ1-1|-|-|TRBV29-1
CSVASVMNTEAFF
TGCAGCGTTGCGTCGGTAATGAACACTGAAGCTTTCTTT
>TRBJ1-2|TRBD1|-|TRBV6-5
CASRIDRGNYGYTF
TGTGCCAGCAGGATCGACAGGGGAAACTATGGCTACACCTTC
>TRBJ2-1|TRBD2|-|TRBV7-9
CASSPAGSSYNEQFF
TGTGCCAGCAGCCCAGCGGGGAGCTCCTACAATGAGCAGTTCTTC
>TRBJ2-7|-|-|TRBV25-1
CASSEPGDKTYEQYF
TGTGCCAGCAGTGAACCGGGAGATAAAACCTACGAGCAGTACTTC
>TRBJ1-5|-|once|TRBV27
CASSLGGGISNQPQHF
TGTGCCAGCAGTTTAGGCGGGGGTATTAGCAATCAGCCCCAGCATTTT
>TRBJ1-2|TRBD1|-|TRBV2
CASSDWTGEDGYTF
TGTGCCAGCAGTGATTGGACAGGGGAAGATGGCTACACCTTC
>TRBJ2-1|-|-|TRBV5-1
CASSLYQENYNEQFF
TGCGCCAGCAGCTTGTATCAGGAAAACTACAATGAGCAGTTCTTC
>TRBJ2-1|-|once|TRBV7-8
CASSLDVNGGNEQFF
TGTGCCAGCAGTCTGGACGTTAACGGAGGCAATGAGCAGTTCTTC
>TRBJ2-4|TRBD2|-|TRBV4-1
CASNEVGPGGGRNIQYF
TGCGCCAGCAACGAAGTCGGCCCCGGGGGGGGTAGAAACATTCAGTACTTC
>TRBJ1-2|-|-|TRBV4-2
CASSQEGSGGYTF
TGTGCCAGCAGCCAAGAGGGCTCCGGCGGCTACACCTTC